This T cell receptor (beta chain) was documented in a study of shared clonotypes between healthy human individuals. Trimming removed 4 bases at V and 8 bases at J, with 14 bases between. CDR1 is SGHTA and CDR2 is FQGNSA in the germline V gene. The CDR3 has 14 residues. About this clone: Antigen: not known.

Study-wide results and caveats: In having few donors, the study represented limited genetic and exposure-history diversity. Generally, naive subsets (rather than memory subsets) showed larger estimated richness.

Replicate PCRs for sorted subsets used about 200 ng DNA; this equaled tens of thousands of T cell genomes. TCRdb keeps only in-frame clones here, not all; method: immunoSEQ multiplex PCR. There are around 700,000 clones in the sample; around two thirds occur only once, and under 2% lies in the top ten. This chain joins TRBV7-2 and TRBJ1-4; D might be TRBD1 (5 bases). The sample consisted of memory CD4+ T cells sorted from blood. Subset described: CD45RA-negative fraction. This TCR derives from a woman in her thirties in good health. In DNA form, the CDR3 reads TGTGCCAGCAGCTCATGGGGGATTCGGGAAAAACTGTTTTTT. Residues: CASSSWGIREKLFF.